This T cell receptor (beta chain) emerged from a study of cytomegalovirus exposure and HLA in healthy donors (dated by TCRdb to 2016 to 2017). Some background on the complete study: In an earlier analysis of approximately 640 of the donors, 276 Gb of sequence data and just under 120 million unique TCR beta sequences from about 179 million T cells were reported. Roughly 300 gigabases of sequencing data and approximately 93 million unique TCR sequences were included in an early release covering around 650 HLA-typed donors. Of the roughly 400 genotyped donors, 81% fell in the genetic ancestry cluster associated with self-reported Caucasian donors. The study aimed to test whether signatures of past pathogen exposure could be identified by cataloging public T cell receptors. The study used immunosequencing to profile the T cell repertoires of 666 subjects and linked those repertoires to cytomegalovirus serostatus. Along with the approximately 600-subject first cohort, a separate validation cohort of 120 different subjects was used. To predict cytomegalovirus infection status, the study brought together high-throughput TCR immunosequencing, statistical association of individual TCRs with disease status, and machine learning. In a later analysis, previously published TCR beta repertoires from several hundred donors were re-analyzed and high-resolution HLA genotyping was added so that TCR occurrence patterns could be studied. Rather than drawing on any new phenotypic data, the later analysis identified candidate immune exposures from TCR beta sequences and the way those sequences occurred across donors. An earlier analysis of approximately 630 of the donors applied high-throughput TCR beta sequencing to assess whether each TCR beta V gene segment acted as functional or pseudogenic. Donor age, sex, ethnicity and CMV serostatus were compiled together with the repertoire data. A later genetic analysis took genome-wide SNP genotypes for about 55% of the roughly 670 donors and used that subset as a discovery cohort. Every repertoire in the discovery cohort had been generated on one and the same sequencing platform. HLA typing included class I and class II loci at four-digit resolution. Typing coverage differed by locus: A, B, C, DRB1 and DQB1 were typed in roughly 629-630 donors, DQA1 in 522, DPA1 in 600 to 610, and DPB1 in roughly 450. Four to six DR-DQ haplotypes were handled as single units for association and clustering, since linkage in the cohort was strong. Among some 410 genotyped donors of the cohort, an average of around 220,000 unique TCR beta nucleotide sequences was sequenced per donor, of which 15% to 20% were non-productive.

As to this clone: No antigen is known for it. Base qualities are not at hand, and no much larger clone is one base apart.

The research as a whole found: A total of fewer than 200 TCR beta chains were listed by the study as associated with cytomegalovirus. In an earlier analysis of roughly 500 of the donors, most TCR beta V segments appeared in productive rearrangements about 87% or about 30% of the time, broadly matching IMGT annotations. In a later genetic analysis, a missense DCLRE1C variant was associated with V-gene and J-gene trimming of TCR beta chains, and the association was replicated in an independent cohort. The cohort was sequenced for TCR beta chains only, and without alpha or paired-chain data the features that could be detected were limited. Correlated functional status among segregating V segments might be attributable to linkage disequilibrium, but an unknown experimental factor could not be ruled out. A cluster of highly shared sequence variants was judged likely to represent a technical artifact of the sequencing pipeline. Because counts were too low, approximately 18 rarely observed V segments, including chromosome 9 orphons, were excluded from the earlier analysis of around 590 of the donors. A further reported finding was that TCR beta sequences accurately predicted the HLA-A and HLA-B alleles for most subjects in the first cohort. The classifier was reported to diagnose cytomegalovirus status with high specificity and sensitivity in both the original and validation cohorts. Compared with equally common non-associated chains, HLA-associated TCR beta chains in a later analysis were more clonally expanded and had lower generation probabilities. Compared with the roughly 700-donor mean, donors in an Asian-associated ancestry cluster had fewer N-insertions in productive TCRs, according to a later genetic analysis. According to a later analysis, parvovirus B19, influenza, CMV and Epstein-Barr virus appeared linked to several top co-occurrence clusters. CMV serostatus was the only immune exposure information available for the cohort. According to the authors, the approach could potentially be generalized to other disease states and immunological phenotypes. When HLA alleles, especially DR and DQ, strongly co-occurred, attributing TCR associations to individual alleles was difficult. Because some donors lacked HLA typing at each locus, the association tests relied only on the typed subset. Some IMGT-functional V segments, including TRBV6-2 and TRBV6-3, could not be distinguished by the 87-base-pair reads and were therefore excluded. A later analysis associated about 16,000 TCR beta sequences with specific HLA alleles at a false discovery rate of 0.05. In a later analysis, most CMV-associated TCR beta chains were found to appear HLA-restricted, with HLA associations seemingly driven largely by CMV exposure. Most TCR sequences were observed very rarely across donors, whereas some public TCRs were present in many individuals. In vitro tests confirmed that three of the cytomegalovirus-associated TCR beta chains recognize cytomegalovirus antigens. Roughly uniform sequencing depth across donors was assumed in presence/absence analyses, although this assumption may not hold. According to a later analysis, TCR association rates differed among HLA loci, with DRB1 alleles showing the most associated TCRs and HLA-C alleles showing the fewest.

The cohort comprised 670 or so healthy bone marrow donors. Cohort members were all nominally healthy when sampled, although unrecorded immune exposures were likely present. The donor was CMV seropositive and belonged to the group of a few hundred seropositive cohort members. Each donor provided a peripheral blood sample, and peripheral blood mononuclear cells were used for TCR beta sequencing. Genomic DNA was extracted from the blood cell samples with the Qiagen DNeasy Blood Extraction Kit. The CDR3 measures 15 amino acids from cysteine to phenylalanine. The sequence is cut down to CDR3 DNA, 45 bases in frame from base 1. Relative to germline, V is missing 5 bases and J is missing 7 bases, with 6 bases of the junction outside any gene match. In the germline V gene, CDR1 corresponds to SGHVS and CDR2 to FNYEAQ. The receptor library was made with the immunoSEQ multiplex PCR assay. For the multiplex PCR, a mixture combining 60 forward primers for TCR Vbeta segments and 13 reverse primers for TCR Jbeta segments was used. A multiplex PCR assay on genomic DNA amplified the CDR3 region of rearranged TCR beta genes. The Illumina HiSeq System was used to sequence the amplified TCR beta libraries as 87-base-pair reads. Regarding the original processing steps: Across the 640 or so repertoires, a later analysis counted some 81 million unique TCR beta chains, approximately 12 million of which were shared by at least two donors. To remove PCR and sequencing errors, raw reads were error-corrected and collapsed into unique sequences using a nearest-neighbor algorithm that merged closely related sequences. To assign V, D and J gene segments, CDR3 sequences were aligned to IMGT reference sequences. For a sequence to be retained, a match of at least six nucleotides was required to both a V gene segment and a J gene segment. Rearrangements were called productive when the CDR3 lacked stop codons and stayed in frame with V and J; all others were non-productive. CDR3 was defined by IMGT convention, running from the second conserved V-encoded cysteine to the conserved J-encoded phenylalanine. In an earlier analysis of approximately 500 of the donors, sequences lacking an unambiguous match to a single V gene segment were excluded. An earlier analysis of 500 to 600 of the donors classified V segments as functional when productive rearrangements were above 56.7% and as segregating when the standard deviation between donors was above 5%. A statistical classification framework was developed to diagnose cytomegalovirus status using the catalog of TCR beta chain sequences. A later analysis assigned V and J genes by comparing TCR nucleotide sequences with IMGT/GENE-DB human TR gene sequences. Using the TCRdist pipeline, a later analysis assigned CDR3 sequences along with most-parsimonious VDJ recombination scenarios. In a later analysis, each TCR beta chain was defined by its CDR3 amino acid sequence together with its V-gene family, and reads without a unique V-gene family were excluded. To address suspected cross-contamination and a sequencing artifact, a later analysis removed roughly 640 highly shared, low-generation-probability nucleotide sequences. For each public chain, a later analysis derived a clonal expansion index from normalized ranks of inferred template counts within each repertoire. In a later analysis, generation probabilities were computed with a VDJ recombination model fitted to out-of-frame rearrangements, and the resulting probabilities were checked against IGoR. A later analysis scored TCR-TCR, TCR-HLA and TCR-CMV co-occurrence with hypergeometric tests, applying a repertoire-size bias correction to TCR pairs. To estimate false discovery rates, a later analysis permuted the HLA or CMV assignments 20 times. In a later analysis, co-occurring TCRs were grouped with DBSCAN, and TCRdist sequence similarity was added when clustering was performed within HLA-allele-positive subsets. Repertoires with fewer than 30,000 or more than 120,000 public chains, plus five repertoires with anomalous nucleotide sharing, were excluded from co-occurrence clustering. TCRdb carries this immuneACCESS record with in-frame sequences only. Its versions omit some clonotypes, under half of them owing to an unresolved V gene in the studies checked, with the rest unexplained. V, J and clone size derive from that table, while D and trimming were established from the DNA sequence. This sample is represented by 120,000 or so clones; over 70% of them were singletons. Together, the top ten hold 3% to 4.5% of the sample.

What was sequenced was PBMCs. The V and J segments used are TRBV7-6 and TRBJ2-2; TRBD1 agrees with 11 junctional bases. The TCR comes from a man between 35 and 55 years old in good health and CMV-seropositive. The CDR3 in this case is CASSIGQGAGGELFF. The nucleotides are TGTGCCAGCAGCATCGGACAGGGGGCGGGCGGGGAGCTGTTTTTT.